The clone carrying this T cell receptor beta chain was counted a few times. This entry comes from a study of identical twins. V lost 3 bases and J 4 bases, leaving 6 bases between the germline ends. The CDR3 contains 12 residues. Germline V gives CDR1 LGHDT, CDR2 YNNKEL (reference sequence). TCRdb processed the 5' RACE reads anew with MiXCR; each CDR3 protein has one entry. The table records 400,000 to 550,000 distinct CDR3 sequences, 20% to 25% of them present only once. These same data were also listed under a study on T cells expressing NK-cell markers.

The sequence was obtained from a young woman in good health. The chain carries TRBV3-1 and TRBJ1-2; D remains ambiguous. Sequenced: CD4+ T cells sorted from blood. CDR3 amino acids: CASSQTPYGYTF. The CDR3 region has the DNA TGTGCCAGCAGCCAGACTCCCTATGGCTACACCTTC.